These 8 T cell receptor beta chains were all obtained from the same sample, sequenced in a study of identical twins. Via MiXCR, TCRdb re-called the 5' RACE reads, giving one row per CDR3 protein. The sample carries 600,000 to 700,000 distinct CDR3 sequences, 21% recorded once. The data also belong to a second study, concerning T cells expressing NK-cell markers.

Sequencing input: PBMCs. Source of these receptors: a woman aged 18-29 years in good health.

The chain employs TRBV7-9 and TRBJ2-3, with D unclear. CDR1 is SEHNR, CDR2 FQNEAQ, per germline (reference sequence). The CDR3 has 13 residues. V lost 5 bases, J lost 4 bases, and 10 bases lay in between. CDR3 in amino acids: CASSPSEADTQYF. CDR3 coding DNA: TGTGCCAGCAGCCCCTCGGAAGCAGATACGCAGTATTTT. Supplemented by reference TRBV7-9 and TRBJ2-3, the full variable domain reads DTGVSQNPRHKITKRGQNVTFRCDPISEHNRLYWYRQTLGQGPEFLTYFQNEAQLEKSRLLSDRFSAERPKGSFSTLEIQRTEQGDSAMYLCASSPSEADTQYFGPGTRLTVL.

In this sample, this clonotype turned up a few times. The rearrangement links TRBV5-1 to TRBJ1-2; D gene unclear. The CDR3 is 15 amino acids. Looked up from germline, CDR1 is SGHRS and CDR2 is YFSETQ. Trimming left V 4 bases short and J 0 bases short, with 13 bases between. The CDR3: CASSGVPAANYGYTF. Here the CDR3 DNA reads TGCGCCAGCAGCGGCGTCCCGGCGGCTAACTATGGCTACACCTTC.

This clonotype has a handful of counts. The chain combines TRBV6-1 with TRBJ2-1; D is possibly TRBD2 (6 bases). Germline-derived CDR1 and CDR2 are MNHNS and SASEGT. CDR3 length: 13 amino acids. V gave up 5 bases and J gave up 11 bases, with 16 bases separating them. The chain's CDR3 is CASSKGTSAQQFF. In DNA form, the CDR3 reads TGTGCCAGCAGTAAAGGGACTTCGGCCCAGCAGTTCTTC.

The chain is built from TRBV29-1 and TRBJ1-5; no clear D. The CDR3 runs 14 residues. Germline assignment: CDR1 SQVTM and CDR2 ANQGSEA. The V and J ends lost 6 bases and 2 bases respectively, with 14 bases between them. In DNA, the CDR3 is TGCAGCGTAGCCCGCGGGGTTGGCAATCAGCCCCAGCATTTT. Translating gives CSVARGVGNQPQHF.

There are a few counts of this clonotype. The V and J genes are TRBV20-1 and TRBJ2-7; 8 positions agree with TRBD2. The germline V gene has CDR1 DFQATT and CDR2 SNEGSKA (reference sequence). The J segment lost 7 bases and the V segment lost 4 bases, leaving 6 bases of the junction unmatched. CDR3 length: 12 amino acids. CDR3: CSAILAGWEQYF. CDR3 nucleotide sequence: TGCAGTGCTATTCTAGCGGGTTGGGAGCAGTACTTC.

This clonotype was recorded a few times. The rearrangement links TRBV3-1 to TRBJ2-1; 9 bases agree with TRBD1. CDR3 length: 16 amino acids. Trimming took 1 base from V and 4 from J; bases not matched to a gene: 5. CDR1 is LGHDT, CDR2 YNNKEL, per germline (reference sequence). The CDR3 sequence is CASSQAGQGRYNEQFF. CDR3 DNA: TGTGCCAGCAGCCAAGCGGGACAGGGTAGATACAATGAGCAGTTCTTC.

This clonotype was seen only a few times. V gene TRBV15 combines with J gene TRBJ2-3; perhaps TRBD1 as D (5 bases). V lost 5 bases and J 0 bases, leaving 12 bases between the germline ends. The CDR3 runs to 15 residues. Germline V lookup: CDR1 LNHNV, CDR2 YYDKDF (reference sequence). The CDR3 DNA sequence: TGTGCCACCAGCGGATTGACAGCTAGCACAGATACGCAGTATTTT. Translated, it gives CATSGLTASTDTQYF.

This chain uses TRBV12-3 or TRBV12-4 with TRBJ2-7; possibly TRBD1 for D (5 bases). The germline V and J ends were trimmed by 2 bases and 2 bases, with 10 bases remaining between them. CDR3 size: 14 residues. CDR3 protein: CASSLLQAAYEQYF. The DNA of the CDR3 is TGTGCCAGCAGTTTATTACAGGCCGCCTACGAGCAGTACTTC.